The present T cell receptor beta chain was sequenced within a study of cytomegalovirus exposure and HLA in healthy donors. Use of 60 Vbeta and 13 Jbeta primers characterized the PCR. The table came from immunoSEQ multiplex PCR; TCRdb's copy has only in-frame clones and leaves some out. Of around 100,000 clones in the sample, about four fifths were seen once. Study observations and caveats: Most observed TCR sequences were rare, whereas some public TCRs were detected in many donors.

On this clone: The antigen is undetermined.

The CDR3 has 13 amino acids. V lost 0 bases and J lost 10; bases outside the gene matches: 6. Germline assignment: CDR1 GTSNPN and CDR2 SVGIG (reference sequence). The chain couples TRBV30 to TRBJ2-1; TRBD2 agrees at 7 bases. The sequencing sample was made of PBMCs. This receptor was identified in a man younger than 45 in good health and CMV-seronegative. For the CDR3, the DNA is TGTGCCTGGAGTGTAGGACTAGTTGAGGAGCAGTTCTTC. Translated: CAWSVGLVEEQFF.